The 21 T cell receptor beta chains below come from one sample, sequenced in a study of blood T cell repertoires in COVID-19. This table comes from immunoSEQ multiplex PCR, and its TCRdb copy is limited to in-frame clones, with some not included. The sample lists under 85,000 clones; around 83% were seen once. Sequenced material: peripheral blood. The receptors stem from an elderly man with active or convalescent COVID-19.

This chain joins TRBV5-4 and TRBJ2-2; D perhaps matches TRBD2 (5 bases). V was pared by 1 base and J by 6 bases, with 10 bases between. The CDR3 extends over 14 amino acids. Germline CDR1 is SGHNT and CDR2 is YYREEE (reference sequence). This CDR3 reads CASSLRGPPGELFF. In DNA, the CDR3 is TGTGCCAGCAGCTTGCGAGGGCCTCCCGGGGAGCTGTTTTTT. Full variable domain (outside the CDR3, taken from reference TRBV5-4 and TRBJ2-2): ETGVTQSPTHLIKTRGQQVTLRCSSQSGHNTVSWYQQALGQGPQFIFQYYREEENGRGNFPPRFSGLQFPNYSSELNVNALELDDSALYLCASSLRGPPGELFFGEGSRLTVL.

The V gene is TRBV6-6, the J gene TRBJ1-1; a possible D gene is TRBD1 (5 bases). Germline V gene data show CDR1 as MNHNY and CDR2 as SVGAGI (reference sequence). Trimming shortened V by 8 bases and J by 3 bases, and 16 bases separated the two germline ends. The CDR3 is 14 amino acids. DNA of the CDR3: TGTGCCAGCGATGGGGCGGGGGGACACACTGAAGCTTTCTTT. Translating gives CASDGAGGHTEAFF.

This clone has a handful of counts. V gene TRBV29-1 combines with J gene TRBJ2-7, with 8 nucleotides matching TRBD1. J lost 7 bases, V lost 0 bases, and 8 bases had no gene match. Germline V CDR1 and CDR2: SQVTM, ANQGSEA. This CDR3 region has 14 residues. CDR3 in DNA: TGCAGCGTTGAAGATCCCCGGACAGGGAGGGAGCAGTACTTC. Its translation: CSVEDPRTGREQYF.

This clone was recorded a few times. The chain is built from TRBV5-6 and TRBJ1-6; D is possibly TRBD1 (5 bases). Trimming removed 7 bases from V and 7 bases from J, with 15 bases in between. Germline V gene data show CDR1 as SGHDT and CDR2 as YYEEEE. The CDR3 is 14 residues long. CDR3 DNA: TGTGCCAGCGAAAACCGGGACTGGAATTCACCCCTCCACTTT. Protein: CASENRDWNSPLHF.

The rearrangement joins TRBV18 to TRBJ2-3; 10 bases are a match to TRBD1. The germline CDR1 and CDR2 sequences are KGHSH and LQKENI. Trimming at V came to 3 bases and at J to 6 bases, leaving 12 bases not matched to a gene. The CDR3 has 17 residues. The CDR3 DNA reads TGTGCCAGCTCACCGTTCCCGGGACAGGGGATGGGGGATACGCAGTATTTT. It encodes CASSPFPGQGMGDTQYF.

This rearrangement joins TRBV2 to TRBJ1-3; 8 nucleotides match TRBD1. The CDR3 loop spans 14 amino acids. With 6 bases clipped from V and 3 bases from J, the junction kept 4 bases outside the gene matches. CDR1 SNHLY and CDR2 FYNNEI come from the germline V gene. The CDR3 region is CASRDRAGGNTIYF. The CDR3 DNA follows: TGTGCCAGCAGGGACAGGGCCGGTGGAAACACCATATATTTT.

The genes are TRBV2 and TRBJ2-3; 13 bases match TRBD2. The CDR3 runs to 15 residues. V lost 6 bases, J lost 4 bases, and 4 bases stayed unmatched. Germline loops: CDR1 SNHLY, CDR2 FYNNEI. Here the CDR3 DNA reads TGTGCCAGCAGAGGGACTAGCGGGGTGGCAGATACGCAGTATTTT. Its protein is CASRGTSGVADTQYF.

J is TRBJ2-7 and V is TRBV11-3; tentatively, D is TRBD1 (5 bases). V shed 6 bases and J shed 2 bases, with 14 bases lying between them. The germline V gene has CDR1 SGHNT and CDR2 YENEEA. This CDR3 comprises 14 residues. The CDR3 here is CASRLGLSTYEQYF. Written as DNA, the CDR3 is TGTGCCAGCAGGCTGGGGCTATCTACCTACGAGCAGTACTTC.

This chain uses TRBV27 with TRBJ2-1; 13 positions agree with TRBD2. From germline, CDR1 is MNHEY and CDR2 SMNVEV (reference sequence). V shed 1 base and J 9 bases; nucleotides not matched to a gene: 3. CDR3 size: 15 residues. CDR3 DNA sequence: TGTGCCAGCAGTTTATGGACTAGCGGGAGCCGTGAGCAGTTCTTC. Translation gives CASSLWTSGSREQFF.

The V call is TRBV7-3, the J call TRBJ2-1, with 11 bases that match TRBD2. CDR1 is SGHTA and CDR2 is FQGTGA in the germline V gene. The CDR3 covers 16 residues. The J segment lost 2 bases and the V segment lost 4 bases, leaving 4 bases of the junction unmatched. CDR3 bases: TGTGCCAGCAGCTCGTCGGGACTAGCGGCCTACAATGAGCAGTTCTTC. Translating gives CASSSSGLAAYNEQFF. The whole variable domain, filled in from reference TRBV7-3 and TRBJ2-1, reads GAGVSQTPSNKVTEKGKYVELRCDPISGHTALYWYRQSLGQGPEFLIYFQGTGAADDSGLPNDRFFAVRPEGSVSTLKIQRTERGDSAVYLCASSSSGLAAYNEQFFGPGTRLTVL.

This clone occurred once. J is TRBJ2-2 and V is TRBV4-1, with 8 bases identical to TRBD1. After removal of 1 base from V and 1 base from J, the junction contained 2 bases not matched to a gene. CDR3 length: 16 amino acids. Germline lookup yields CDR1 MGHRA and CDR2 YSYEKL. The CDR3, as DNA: TGCGCCAGCAGCCAAGCTGGGACAGGGAACACCGGGGAGCTGTTTTTT. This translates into CASSQAGTGNTGELFF.

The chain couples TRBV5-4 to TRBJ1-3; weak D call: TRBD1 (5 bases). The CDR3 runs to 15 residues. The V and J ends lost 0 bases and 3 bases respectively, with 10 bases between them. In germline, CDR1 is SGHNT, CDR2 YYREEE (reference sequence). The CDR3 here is CASSLGGAVGNTIYF. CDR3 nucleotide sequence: TGTGCCAGCAGCTTGGGGGGCGCGGTTGGAAACACCATATATTTT.

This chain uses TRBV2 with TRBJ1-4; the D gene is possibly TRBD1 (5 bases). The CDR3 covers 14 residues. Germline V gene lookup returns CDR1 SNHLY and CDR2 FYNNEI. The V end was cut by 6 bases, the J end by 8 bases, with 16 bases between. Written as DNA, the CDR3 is TGTGCCAGCAGGATGGGGGAGGGGTCGGAAAAACTGTTTTTT. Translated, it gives CASRMGEGSEKLFF. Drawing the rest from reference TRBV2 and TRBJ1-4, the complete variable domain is EPEVTQTPSHQVTQMGQEVILRCVPISNHLYFYWYRQILGQKVEFLVSFYNNEISEKSEIFDDQFSVERPDGSNFTLKIRSTKLEDSAMYFCASRMGEGSEKLFFGSGTQLSVL.

The CDR3 loop is CASTDRGGNYGYTF. DNA of the CDR3: TGTGCCAGCACCGACAGGGGAGGGAACTATGGCTACACCTTC. The chain recombines TRBV3-1 (or the pseudogene TRBV3-2) with TRBJ1-2, with 8 bases that match TRBD1. CDR3 length: 14 residues. With V trimmed by 7 bases and J by 2 bases, 6 bases remained unmatched. The germline CDR1 and CDR2 sequences are LGHDT and YNNKEL (reference sequence).

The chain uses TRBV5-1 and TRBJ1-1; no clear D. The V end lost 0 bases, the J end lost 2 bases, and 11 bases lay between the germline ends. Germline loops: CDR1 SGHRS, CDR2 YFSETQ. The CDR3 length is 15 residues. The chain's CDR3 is CASSLVGSRNTEAFF. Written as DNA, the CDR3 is TGCGCCAGCAGCTTGGTCGGTAGCAGAAACACTGAAGCTTTCTTT.

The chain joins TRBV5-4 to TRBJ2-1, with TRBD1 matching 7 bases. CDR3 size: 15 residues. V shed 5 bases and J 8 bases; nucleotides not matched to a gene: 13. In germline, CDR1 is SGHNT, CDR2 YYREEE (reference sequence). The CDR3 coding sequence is TGTGCCAGCAGATTACGACAGGGTCAAGCGGATGAGCAGTTCTTC. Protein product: CASRLRQGQADEQFF.

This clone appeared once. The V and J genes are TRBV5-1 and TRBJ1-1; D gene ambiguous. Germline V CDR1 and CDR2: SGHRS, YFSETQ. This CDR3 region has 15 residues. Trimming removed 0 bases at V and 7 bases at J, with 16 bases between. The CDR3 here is CASSLAVRPSNEAFF. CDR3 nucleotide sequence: TGCGCCAGCAGCTTGGCCGTCAGGCCAAGCAATGAAGCTTTCTTT.

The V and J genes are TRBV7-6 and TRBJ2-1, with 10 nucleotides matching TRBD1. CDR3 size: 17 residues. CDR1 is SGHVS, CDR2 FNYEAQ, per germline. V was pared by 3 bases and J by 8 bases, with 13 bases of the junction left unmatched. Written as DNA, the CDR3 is TGTGCCAGCAGCTTCCTCCCCGGGACAGGGGCGAGTGATGAGCAGTTCTTC. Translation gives CASSFLPGTGASDEQFF.

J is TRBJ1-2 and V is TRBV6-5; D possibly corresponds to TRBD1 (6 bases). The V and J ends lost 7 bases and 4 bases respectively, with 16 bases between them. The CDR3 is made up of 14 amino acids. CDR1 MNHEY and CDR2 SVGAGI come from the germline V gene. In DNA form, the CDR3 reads TGTGCCAGCAAAGGGACACCCTGGGGCTATGGCTACACCTTC. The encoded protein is CASKGTPWGYGYTF.

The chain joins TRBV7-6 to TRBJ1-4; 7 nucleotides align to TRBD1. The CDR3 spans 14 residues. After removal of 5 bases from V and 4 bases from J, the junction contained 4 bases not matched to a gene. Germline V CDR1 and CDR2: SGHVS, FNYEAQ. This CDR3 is CASSIGQDNEKLFF. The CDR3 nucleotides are TGTGCCAGCAGCATAGGACAGGATAATGAAAAACTGTTTTTT.

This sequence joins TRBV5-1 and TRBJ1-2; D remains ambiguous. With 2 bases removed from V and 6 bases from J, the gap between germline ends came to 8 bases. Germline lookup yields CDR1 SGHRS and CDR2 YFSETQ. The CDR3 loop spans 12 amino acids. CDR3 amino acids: CASSLDGNGYTF. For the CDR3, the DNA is TGCGCCAGCAGCTTAGACGGGAATGGCTACACCTTC.